This T cell receptor (beta chain) was obtained from a study of T cells in Graves' hyperthyroidism and ophthalmopathy (dated by TCRdb to between 2017 and 2020). Some background on the complete study: Peripheral blood samples were taken at the time of initial diagnosis, prior to any treatment. To identify TCR V-J signatures that set the groups apart, the researchers used a discovery cohort of 100 patients, made up of 43 with Graves' ophthalmopathy and some 60 with stable Graves' hyperthyroidism. An independent validation cohort of 18 to 20 hyperthyroidism patients and about 15 patients who later progressed to ophthalmopathy tested prospective prediction of ophthalmopathy. The roughly 90 discovery patients were divided at random into training and test sets in a 7:3 ratio. Thyroid tissue and blood T-cell repertoires from about six Graves' hyperthyroidism patients were also compared in the study. Following sampling, methimazole starting at 30 mg daily was given to hyperthyroidism patients, and high-dose intravenous methylprednisolone was given to ophthalmopathy patients. TCR Vbeta CDR3 sequencing of 120 to 150 peripheral blood samples (about 45 ophthalmopathy, about 74 hyperthyroidism and about 17 progressor patients) is reported in the paper.

Graves' hyperthyroidism was defined as stable when no progression to ophthalmopathy occurred over 18 months of follow-up. Hyperthyroidism patients were aged 18 to 65 years and newly diagnosed, with disease duration of less than 2 months. Any patient with an uncontrolled infection, another autoimmune disease, pregnancy or lactation was excluded. Diagnoses were based on clinical symptoms, serum thyroxine and TRAb, thyroid ultrasound and orbital computed tomography. Ficoll-Paque density gradient centrifugation was used to isolate PBMCs from around 9.1 ml of fresh peripheral blood. Trizol reagent was used to extract total RNA, and RNA quality was then checked on an Agilent 2100 Bioanalyzer. Worth noting for this clonotype: The target of this receptor is not known. This may come from a read error, since a much larger clone is one base off.

Germline trimming amounts to 5 bases on V and 7 bases on J, with 9 as the count of junction bases outside the gene matches. From a lookup of the germline V gene, CDR1 and CDR2 are MDHEN and SYDVKM. The CDR3 covers 15 residues, taking in both the cysteine and the phenylalanine. Just the 45-base CDR3 DNA is kept, in frame starting at base 1. Amplification of TCR beta CDR3 regions was carried out from RNA transcripts. A first-round RT-PCR of the TCR CDR3 used the HTBI primer set with the Qiagen OneStep RT-PCR kit. A second multiplex PCR round built the libraries, followed by size selection and purification. The libraries were sequenced on an Illumina HiSeq2000 using paired-end 100 bp reads. The published analysis was carried out like this. SOAPnuke was used to process the raw data, with reads discarded if the reads contained adapters or uncalled bases, had a mean Phred below 15, or lacked an exact constant-primer or identifier match. High-quality paired reads were merged using COPE v1.2.5, and each unique nucleotide sequence was defined as a clonotype. MiTCR v1.1 was used to align clonotypes to the IMGT TRBV, TRBD and TRBJ reference segments. The analysis included only V-J combinations with a frequency above 0.0001, which together covered about 99% of the repertoires. A TCS score was defined as the ratio of F50 (clonal expansion) to E x V (chaos), with BLOSUM62-based TCRdist applied between CDR3 peptides within each V-J. Welch's t-statistics and random forest reduced 500 to 650 V-J features to 10 to 15, which were used in a naive Bayes classifier (R e1071). TCRdb reanalyzed the raw reads on its own, using fastp at Q25 for trimming and MiXCR for clone calling, and kept in-frame beta chains. Every CDR3 protein is listed once, alongside the most common genes and DNA of its rows. V and J calls and clone size were set by TCRdb, not the authors. For this sample there are some 690,000 distinct CDR3 sequences; 15% to 20% appear just once. The leading ten clones occupy around 16% of the sample.

Beyond this particular receptor, the publication reports: Sample size was not statistically predetermined, and investigators were not blinded to group allocation. In validation, progression to ophthalmopathy was predicted by the model with roughly 71% sensitivity and 72.22% specificity, a median of around 5.9 months before onset. Most expanded thyroid clonotypes (frequency above 0.001) were also detected in blood, a finding suggesting that blood repertoires may reflect thyroid immune responses. A 13 V-J signature model separated ophthalmopathy from stable hyperthyroidism, with roughly 88% sensitivity and roughly 81% specificity in cross-validation and 80%/75% in testing.

This clonotype originated in a man over 45 with Graves' hyperthyroidism. The chain joins TRBV28 to TRBJ2-7; the central 12 bases match TRBD1. Sequenced material: blood. The DNA reads as follows: TGTGCCAGCAGTGGGGGGGACAGGGGGCATCGGGAGCAGTACTTC. The resulting protein is CASSGGDRGHREQYF.